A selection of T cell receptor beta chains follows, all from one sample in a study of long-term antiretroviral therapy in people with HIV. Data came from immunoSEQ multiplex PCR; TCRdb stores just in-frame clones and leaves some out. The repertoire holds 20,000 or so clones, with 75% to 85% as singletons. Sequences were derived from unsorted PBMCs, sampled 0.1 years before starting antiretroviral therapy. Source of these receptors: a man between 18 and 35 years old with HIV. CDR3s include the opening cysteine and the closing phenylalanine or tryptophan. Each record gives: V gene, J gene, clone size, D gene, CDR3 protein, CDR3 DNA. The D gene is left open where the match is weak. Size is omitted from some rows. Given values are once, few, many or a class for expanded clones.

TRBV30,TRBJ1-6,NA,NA,CAWSGGGTDTYSYNSPLHF,TGTGCCTGGAGTGGAGGGGGGACGGATACTTACTCCTATAATTCACCCCTCCACTTT
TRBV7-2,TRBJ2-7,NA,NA,CASTFWGAYEQYF,TGTGCCAGCACCTTCTGGGGGGCCTACGAGCAGTACTTC
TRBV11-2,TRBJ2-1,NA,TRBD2,CASSLKRERSYNEQFF,TGTGCCAGCAGCTTGAAGCGGGAAAGATCTTACAATGAGCAGTTCTTC
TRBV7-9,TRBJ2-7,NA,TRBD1,CASSPSGTGTYEQYF,TGTGCCAGCAGCCCTAGTGGGACAGGTACCTACGAGCAGTACTTC
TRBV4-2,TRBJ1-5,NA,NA,CASSQDRLANQPQHF,TGTGCCAGCAGCCAAGATCGGTTAGCCAATCAGCCCCAGCATTTT
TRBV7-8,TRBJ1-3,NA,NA,CASSAGLRGNTIYF,TGTGCCAGCAGTGCAGGGCTGAGAGGAAACACCATATATTTT
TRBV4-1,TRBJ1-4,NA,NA,CASSQEELKLFF,TGCGCCAGCAGCCAAGAAGAATTGAAACTGTTTTTT
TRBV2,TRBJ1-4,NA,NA,CASSEDGTTNEKLFF,TGTGCCAGCAGTGAAGATGGCACAACTAATGAAAAACTGTTTTTT
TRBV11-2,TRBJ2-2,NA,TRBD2,CASSLDGGGANTGELFF,TGTGCCAGCAGCTTAGATGGCGGGGGGGCGAACACCGGGGAGCTGTTTTTT
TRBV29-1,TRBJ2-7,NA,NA,CSTQNWGEQYF,TGCAGCACGCAAAATTGGGGGGAGCAGTACTTC
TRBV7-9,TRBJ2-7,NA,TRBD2,CASSRGTSGSEQYF,TGTGCCAGCAGCCGGGGGACTAGCGGTTCCGAGCAGTACTTC
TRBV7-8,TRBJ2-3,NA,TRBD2,CASSFTPATSISDTQYF,TGTGCCAGCAGCTTCACACCGGCGACTAGCATTTCAGATACGCAGTATTTT
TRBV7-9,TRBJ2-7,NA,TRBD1,CASSPVDRASYEQYF,TGTGCCAGCAGCCCCGTCGACAGGGCCTCCTACGAGCAGTACTTC
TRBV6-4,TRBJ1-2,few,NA,CASSDKGGGGDGYTF,TGTGCCAGCAGTGACAAAGGGGGAGGCGGAGATGGCTACACCTTC
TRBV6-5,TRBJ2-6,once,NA,CASGGSGANVLTF,TGTGCCAGCGGGGGGTCTGGGGCCAACGTCCTGACTTTC
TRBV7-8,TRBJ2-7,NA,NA,CASSSRAGVSYEQYF,TGTGCCAGCAGCTCAAGGGCAGGAGTCTCCTACGAGCAGTACTTC
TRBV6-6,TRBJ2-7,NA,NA,CASKLMSEQYF,TGTGCCAGTAAGTTAATGAGCGAGCAGTACTTC
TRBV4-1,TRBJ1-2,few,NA,CASSQDNGPGYGYTF,TGCGCCAGCAGCCAAGATAACGGACCTGGCTATGGCTACACCTTC
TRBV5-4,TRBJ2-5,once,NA,CASSSREEETQYF,TGTGCCAGCAGTTCCAGGGAAGAAGAGACCCAGTACTTC
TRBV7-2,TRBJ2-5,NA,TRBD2,CASSSIAGVETQYF,TGTGCCAGCAGCTCCATAGCGGGGGTCGAGACCCAGTACTTC
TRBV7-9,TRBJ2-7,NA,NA,CASSSSNYEQYF,TGTGCCAGCAGCTCGTCTAACTACGAGCAGTACTTC
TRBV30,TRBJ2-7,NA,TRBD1,CAWSGGQAPYEQYF,TGTGCCTGGAGTGGCGGACAGGCGCCCTACGAGCAGTACTTC
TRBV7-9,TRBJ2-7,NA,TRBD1,CASSSTGGSYEQYF,TGTGCCAGCAGCTCGACAGGGGGCTCCTACGAGCAGTACTTC
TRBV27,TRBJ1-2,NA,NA,CASSLGHGYYGYTF,TGTGCCAGCAGTTTGGGTCATGGTTACTATGGCTACACCTTC
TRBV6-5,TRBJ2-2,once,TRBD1,CASSFTGGPGELFF,TGTGCCAGCAGCTTTACAGGGGGCCCCGGGGAGCTGTTTTTT
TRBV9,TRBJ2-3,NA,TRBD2,CASSVWSGRSTDTQYF,TGTGCCAGCAGCGTATGGAGCGGGAGGAGTACAGATACGCAGTATTTT
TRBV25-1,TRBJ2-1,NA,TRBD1,CASSELDRGSYNEQFF,TGTGCCAGCAGTGAACTCGACAGGGGTTCCTACAATGAGCAGTTCTTC
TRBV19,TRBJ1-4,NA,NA,CASSMVGGATNEKLFF,TGTGCCAGTAGTATGGTCGGCGGGGCAACTAATGAAAAACTGTTTTTT
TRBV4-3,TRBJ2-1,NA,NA,CASSQDMGLEQFF,TGCGCCAGCAGCCAAGATATGGGGCTTGAGCAGTTCTTC
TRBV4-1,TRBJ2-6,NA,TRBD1,CASSQESGGQGRPGANVLTF,TGCGCCAGCAGCCAAGAATCGGGCGGACAGGGTCGACCCGGGGCCAACGTCCTGACTTTC
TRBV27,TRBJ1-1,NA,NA,CASSLVSGGITEAFF,TGTGCCAGCAGTTTAGTCTCGGGGGGAATCACTGAAGCTTTCTTT
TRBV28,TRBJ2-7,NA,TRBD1,CASSSLQGIEQYF,TGTGCCAGCAGTTCGTTACAGGGGATAGAGCAGTACTTC
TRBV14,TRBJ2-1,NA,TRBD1,CASSLDRGLINEQFF,TGTGCCAGCAGCCTAGACAGGGGGCTGATCAATGAGCAGTTCTTC
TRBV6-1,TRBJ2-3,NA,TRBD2,CASVASGPTDTQYF,TGTGCCAGCGTTGCTAGCGGGCCCACAGATACGCAGTATTTT
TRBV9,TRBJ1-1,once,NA,CASSVSRGGTEAFF,TGTGCCAGCAGCGTATCCAGGGGAGGAACTGAAGCTTTCTTT
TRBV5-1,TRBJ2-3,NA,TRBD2,CASSLGSGSTDTQYF,TGCGCCAGCAGCTTGGGTAGCGGGAGTACAGATACGCAGTATTTT
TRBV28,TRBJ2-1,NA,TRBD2,CASSLLTSGRAGFNEQFF,TGTGCCAGCAGTTTATTGACTAGCGGGAGGGCCGGTTTCAATGAGCAGTTCTTC
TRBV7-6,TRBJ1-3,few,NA,CASSLGGSSGNTIYF,TGTGCCAGCAGCTTAGGCGGTAGCTCTGGAAACACCATATATTTT
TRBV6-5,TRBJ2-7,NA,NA,CASSLGQQSYEQYF,TGTGCCAGCAGCTTAGGACAGCAATCCTACGAGCAGTACTTC
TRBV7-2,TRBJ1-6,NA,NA,CASSLRRGEPLHF,TGTGCCAGCAGCTTAAGGAGGGGAGAACCCCTCCACTTT
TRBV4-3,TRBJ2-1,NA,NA,CASSQGRRDSWIYNEQFF,TGCGCCAGCAGCCAGGGGAGGCGGGACTCCTGGATTTACAATGAGCAGTTCTTC
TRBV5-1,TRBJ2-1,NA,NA,CASSAGGYSSYNEQFF,TGCGCCAGCAGTGCTGGGGGCTACAGCTCCTACAATGAGCAGTTCTTC
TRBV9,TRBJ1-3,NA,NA,CASSISPGTGGNTIYF,TGTGCCAGCAGCATATCACCCGGGACGGGAGGAAACACCATATATTTT
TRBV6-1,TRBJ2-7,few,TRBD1,CASIDRGRTYEQYF,TGTGCCAGCATTGACAGGGGTAGGACCTACGAGCAGTACTTC
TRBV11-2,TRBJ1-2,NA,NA,CASSLGYDYGYTF,TGTGCCAGCAGCTTAGGGTACGACTATGGCTACACCTTC
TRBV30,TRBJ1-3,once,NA,CAWSAQADTIYF,TGTGCCTGGAGTGCCCAGGCGGACACCATATATTTT
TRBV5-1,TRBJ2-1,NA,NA,CASSGRGYNEQFF,TGCGCCAGCAGCGGCAGGGGTTACAATGAGCAGTTCTTC
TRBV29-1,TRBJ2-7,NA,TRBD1,CSVGRAGQETGYFYEQYF,TGCAGCGTTGGCCGAGCCGGGCAAGAGACAGGGTACTTCTACGAGCAGTACTTC
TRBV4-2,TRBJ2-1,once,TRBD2,CASSQDSGGANEQFF,TGTGCCAGCAGCCAAGATAGCGGGGGGGCTAATGAGCAGTTCTTC
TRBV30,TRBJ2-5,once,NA,CAWSDDGQETQYF,TGTGCCTGGAGTGACGACGGCCAAGAGACCCAGTACTTC
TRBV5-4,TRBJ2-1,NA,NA,CASSLVGIGEQFF,TGTGCCAGCAGCTTGGTAGGGATTGGTGAGCAGTTCTTC
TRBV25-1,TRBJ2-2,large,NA,CASTLTTYTGELFF,TGTGCCAGCACTCTTACGACTTACACCGGGGAGCTGTTTTTT
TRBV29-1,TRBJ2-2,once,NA,CSVERLDSRSNTGELFF,TGCAGCGTTGAACGTTTGGACTCCCGATCGAACACCGGGGAGCTGTTTTTT
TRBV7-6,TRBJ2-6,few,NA,CASSFYWDGSGANVLTF,TGTGCCAGCAGCTTTTATTGGGACGGGTCTGGGGCCAACGTCCTGACTTTC